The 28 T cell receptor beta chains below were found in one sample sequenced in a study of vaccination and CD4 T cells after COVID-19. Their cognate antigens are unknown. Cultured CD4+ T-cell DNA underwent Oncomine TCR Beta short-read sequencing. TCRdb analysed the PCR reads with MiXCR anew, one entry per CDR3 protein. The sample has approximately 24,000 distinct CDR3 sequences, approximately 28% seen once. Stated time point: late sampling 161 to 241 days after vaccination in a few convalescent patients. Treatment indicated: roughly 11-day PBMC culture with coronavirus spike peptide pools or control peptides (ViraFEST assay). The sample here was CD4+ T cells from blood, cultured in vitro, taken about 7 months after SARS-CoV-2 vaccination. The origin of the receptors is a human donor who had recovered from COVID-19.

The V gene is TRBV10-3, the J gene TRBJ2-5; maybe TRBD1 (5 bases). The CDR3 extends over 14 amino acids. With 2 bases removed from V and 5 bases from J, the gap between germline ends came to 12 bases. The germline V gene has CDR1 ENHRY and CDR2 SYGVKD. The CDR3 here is CAISEQGRGETQYF. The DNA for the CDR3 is TGTGCCATCAGTGAGCAGGGCCGTGGGGAGACCCAGTACTTC.

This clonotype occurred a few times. The CDR3 DNA reads TGTGCCAGCAGTTACGACTCGGGAGGCATAGAGACCCAGTACTTC. Amino acid sequence: CASSYDSGGIETQYF. This sequence joins TRBV6-5 and TRBJ2-5, with 7 nucleotides matching TRBD2. Germline CDR1 is MNHEY and CDR2 is SVGAGI. Unmatched junction bases numbered 7, after V lost 2 bases and J lost 4 bases. This CDR3 spans 15 amino acids.

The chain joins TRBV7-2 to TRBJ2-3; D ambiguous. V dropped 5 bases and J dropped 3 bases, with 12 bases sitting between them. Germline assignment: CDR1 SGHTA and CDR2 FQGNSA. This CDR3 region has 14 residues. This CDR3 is CASSPPLGTDTQYF. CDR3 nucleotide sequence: TGTGCCAGCAGCCCTCCGCTGGGGACAGATACGCAGTATTTT.

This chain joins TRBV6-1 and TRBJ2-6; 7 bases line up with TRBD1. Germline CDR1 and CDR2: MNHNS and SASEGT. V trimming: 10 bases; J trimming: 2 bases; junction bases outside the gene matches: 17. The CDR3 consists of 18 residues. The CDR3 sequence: CATLIGQELYAGANVLTF. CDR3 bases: TGTGCCACCCTCATAGGACAGGAATTATATGCTGGGGCCAACGTCCTGACTTTC.

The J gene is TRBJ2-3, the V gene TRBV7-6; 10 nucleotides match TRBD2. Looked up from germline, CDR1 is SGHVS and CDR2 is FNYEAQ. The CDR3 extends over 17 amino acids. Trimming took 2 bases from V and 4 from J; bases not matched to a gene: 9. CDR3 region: CASSLFLAGEVADTQYF. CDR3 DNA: TGTGCCAGCAGCTTATTTCTAGCGGGAGAAGTGGCAGATACGCAGTATTTT.

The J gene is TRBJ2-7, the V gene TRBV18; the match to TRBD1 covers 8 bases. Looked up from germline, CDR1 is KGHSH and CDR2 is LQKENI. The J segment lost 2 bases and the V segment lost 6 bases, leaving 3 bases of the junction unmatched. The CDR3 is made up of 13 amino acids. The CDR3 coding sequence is TGTGCCAGCTCGACGGACAGGGCCTACGAGCAGTACTTC. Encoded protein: CASSTDRAYEQYF.

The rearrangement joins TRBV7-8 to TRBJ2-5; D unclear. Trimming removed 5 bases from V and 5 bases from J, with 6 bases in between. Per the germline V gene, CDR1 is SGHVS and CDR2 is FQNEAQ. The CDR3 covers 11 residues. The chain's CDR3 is CASSIGETQYF. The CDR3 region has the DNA TGTGCCAGCAGCATAGGGGAGACCCAGTACTTC.

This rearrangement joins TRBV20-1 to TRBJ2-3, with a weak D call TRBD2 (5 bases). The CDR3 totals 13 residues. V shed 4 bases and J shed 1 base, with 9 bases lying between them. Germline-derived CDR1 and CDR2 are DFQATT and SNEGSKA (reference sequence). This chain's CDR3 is CSAKDFRTDTQYF. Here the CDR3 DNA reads TGCAGTGCTAAGGACTTTCGCACAGATACGCAGTATTTT.

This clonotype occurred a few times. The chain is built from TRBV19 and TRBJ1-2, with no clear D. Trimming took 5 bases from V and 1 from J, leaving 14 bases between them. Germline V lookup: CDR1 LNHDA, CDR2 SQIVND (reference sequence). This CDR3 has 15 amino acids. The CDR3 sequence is CASSLRMDDNYGYTF. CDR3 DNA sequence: TGTGCCAGTAGTTTGCGGATGGACGATAACTATGGCTACACCTTC. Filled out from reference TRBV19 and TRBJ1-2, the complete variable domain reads DGGITQSPKYLFRKEGQNVTLSCEQNLNHDAMYWYRQDPGQGLRLIYYSQIVNDFQKGDIAEGYSVSREKKESFPLTVTSAQKNPTAFYLCASSLRMDDNYGYTFGSGTRLTVV.

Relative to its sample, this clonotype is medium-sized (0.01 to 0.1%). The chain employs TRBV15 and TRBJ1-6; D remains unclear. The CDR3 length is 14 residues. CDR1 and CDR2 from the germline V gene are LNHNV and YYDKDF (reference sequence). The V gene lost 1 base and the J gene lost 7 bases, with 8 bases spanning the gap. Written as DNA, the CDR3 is TGTGCCACCAGCAGAGTAGCCCCAAATTCACCCCTCCACTTT. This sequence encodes CATSRVAPNSPLHF.

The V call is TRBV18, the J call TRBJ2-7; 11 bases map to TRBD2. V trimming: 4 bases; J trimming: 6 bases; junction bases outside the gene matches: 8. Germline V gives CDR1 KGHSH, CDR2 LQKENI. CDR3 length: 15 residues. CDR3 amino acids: CASSRSGRGLSEQYF. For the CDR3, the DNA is TGTGCCAGCTCACGTAGCGGGAGGGGCCTATCCGAGCAGTACTTC.

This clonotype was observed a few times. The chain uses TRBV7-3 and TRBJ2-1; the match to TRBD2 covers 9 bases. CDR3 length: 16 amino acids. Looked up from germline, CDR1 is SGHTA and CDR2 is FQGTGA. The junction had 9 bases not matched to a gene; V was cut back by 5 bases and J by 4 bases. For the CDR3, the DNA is TGTGCCAGCAGCCCTACTCCTAGCGGGGTATACAATGAGCAGTTCTTC. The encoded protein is CASSPTPSGVYNEQFF.

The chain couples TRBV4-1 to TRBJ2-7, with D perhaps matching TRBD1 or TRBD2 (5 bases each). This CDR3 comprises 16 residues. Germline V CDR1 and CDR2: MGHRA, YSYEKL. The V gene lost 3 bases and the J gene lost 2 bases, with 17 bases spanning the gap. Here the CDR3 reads CASSQLEGPTAYEQYF. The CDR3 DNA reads TGCGCCAGCAGCCAGCTCGAGGGGCCGACTGCCTACGAGCAGTACTTC.

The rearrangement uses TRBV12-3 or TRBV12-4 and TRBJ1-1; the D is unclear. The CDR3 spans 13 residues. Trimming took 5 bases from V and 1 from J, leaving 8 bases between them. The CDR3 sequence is CASSRMENTEAFF. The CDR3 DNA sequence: TGTGCCAGCAGTCGGATGGAGAACACTGAAGCTTTCTTT.

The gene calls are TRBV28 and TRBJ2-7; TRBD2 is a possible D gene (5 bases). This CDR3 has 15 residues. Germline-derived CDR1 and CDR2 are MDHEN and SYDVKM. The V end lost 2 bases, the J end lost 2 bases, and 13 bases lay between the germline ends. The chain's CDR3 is CASSLLSTGAYEQYF. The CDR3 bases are TGTGCCAGCAGTTTACTATCGACCGGGGCCTACGAGCAGTACTTC.

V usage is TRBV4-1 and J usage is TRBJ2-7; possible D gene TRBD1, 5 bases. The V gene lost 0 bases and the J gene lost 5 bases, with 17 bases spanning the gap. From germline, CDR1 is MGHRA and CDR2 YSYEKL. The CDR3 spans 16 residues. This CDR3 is CASSQESPDRQNEQYF. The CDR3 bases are TGCGCCAGCAGCCAAGAATCCCCGGACCGACAGAACGAGCAGTACTTC.

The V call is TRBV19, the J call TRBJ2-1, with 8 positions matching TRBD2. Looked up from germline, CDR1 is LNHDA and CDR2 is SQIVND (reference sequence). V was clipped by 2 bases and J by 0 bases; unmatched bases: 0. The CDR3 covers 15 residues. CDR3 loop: CASSIRGGSYNEQFF. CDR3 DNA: TGTGCCAGTAGTATACGGGGGGGCTCCTACAATGAGCAGTTCTTC.

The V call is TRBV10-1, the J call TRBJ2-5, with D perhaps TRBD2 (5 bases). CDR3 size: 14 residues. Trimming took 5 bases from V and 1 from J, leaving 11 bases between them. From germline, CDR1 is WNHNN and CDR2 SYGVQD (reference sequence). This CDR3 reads CASSQGGSQETQYF. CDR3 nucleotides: TGCGCCAGCAGTCAAGGAGGTTCCCAAGAGACCCAGTACTTC.

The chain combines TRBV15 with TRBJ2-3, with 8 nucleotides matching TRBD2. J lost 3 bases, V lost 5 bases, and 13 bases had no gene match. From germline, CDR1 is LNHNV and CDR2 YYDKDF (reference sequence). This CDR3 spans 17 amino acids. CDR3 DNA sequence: TGTGCCACCAGCCCCCTACATGGCGGGAGGCGGACAGATACGCAGTATTTT. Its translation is CATSPLHGGRRTDTQYF. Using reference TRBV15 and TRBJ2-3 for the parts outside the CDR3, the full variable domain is DAMVIQNPRYQVTQFGKPVTLSCSQTLNHNVMYWYQQKSSQAPKLLFHYYDKDFNNEADTPDNFQSRRPNTSFCFLDIRSPGLGDTAMYLCATSPLHGGRRTDTQYFGPGTRLTVL.

The CDR3 nucleotides read TGTGCCACCAGTGGCGGGGCCCAAGAGACCCAGTACTTC. Its translation is CATSGGAQETQYF. This chain links TRBV24-1 with TRBJ2-5, with D possibly being TRBD2 (6 bases). Trimming took off 5 bases at V and 1 base at J, with 7 bases between the two ends. This CDR3 spans 13 amino acids. Germline lookup yields CDR1 KGHDR and CDR2 SFDVKD.

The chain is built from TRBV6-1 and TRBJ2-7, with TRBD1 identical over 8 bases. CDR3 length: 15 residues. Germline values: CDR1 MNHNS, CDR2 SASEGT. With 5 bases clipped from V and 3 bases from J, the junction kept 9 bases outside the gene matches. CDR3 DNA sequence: TGTGCCAGCAGTCTAGAGAAGGGGACAGGCTACGAGCAGTACTTC. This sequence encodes CASSLEKGTGYEQYF.

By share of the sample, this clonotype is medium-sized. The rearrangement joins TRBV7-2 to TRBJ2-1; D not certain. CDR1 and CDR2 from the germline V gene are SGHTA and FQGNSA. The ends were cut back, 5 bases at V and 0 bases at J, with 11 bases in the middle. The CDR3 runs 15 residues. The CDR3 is CASSLRHSSYNEQFF. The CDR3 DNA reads TGTGCCAGCAGCCTCCGCCACAGCTCCTACAATGAGCAGTTCTTC.

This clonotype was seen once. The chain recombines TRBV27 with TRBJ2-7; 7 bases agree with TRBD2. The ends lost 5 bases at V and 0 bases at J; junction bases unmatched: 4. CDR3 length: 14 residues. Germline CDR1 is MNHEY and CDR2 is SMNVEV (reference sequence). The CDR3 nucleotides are TGTGCCAGCAGTAAGACTAGCCTCTCCTACGAGCAGTACTTC. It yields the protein CASSKTSLSYEQYF.

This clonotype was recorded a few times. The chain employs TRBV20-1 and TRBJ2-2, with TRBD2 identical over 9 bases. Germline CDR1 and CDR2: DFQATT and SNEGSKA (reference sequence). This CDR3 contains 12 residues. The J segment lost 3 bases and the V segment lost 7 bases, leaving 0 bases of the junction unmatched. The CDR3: CSGTSDTGELFF. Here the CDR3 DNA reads TGCAGTGGGACTAGCGACACCGGGGAGCTGTTTTTT.

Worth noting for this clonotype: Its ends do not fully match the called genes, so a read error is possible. CDR3 nucleotides: TGTGCCAGCAGGTTGGACCTAGGGATTTATGGCTACACCTTC. Translation gives CASRLDLGIYGYTF. The J gene is TRBJ1-2, the V gene TRBV5-5; D is unclear. CDR3 length: 14 amino acids. The germline gives CDR1 SGHKS, CDR2 YYEKEE (reference sequence).

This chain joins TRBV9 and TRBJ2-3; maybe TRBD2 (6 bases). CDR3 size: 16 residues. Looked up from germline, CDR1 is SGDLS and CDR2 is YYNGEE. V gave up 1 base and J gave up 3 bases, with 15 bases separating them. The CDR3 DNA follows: TGTGCCAGCAGCGTACATGCCGCCGGGAGTACAGATACGCAGTATTTT. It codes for CASSVHAAGSTDTQYF.

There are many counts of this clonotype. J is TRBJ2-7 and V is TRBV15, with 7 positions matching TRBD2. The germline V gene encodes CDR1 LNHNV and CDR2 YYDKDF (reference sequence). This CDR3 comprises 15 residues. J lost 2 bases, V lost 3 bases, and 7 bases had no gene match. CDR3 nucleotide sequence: TGTGCCACCAGCAGGGGAGCGGGACCTACCTACGAGCAGTACTTC. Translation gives CATSRGAGPTYEQYF. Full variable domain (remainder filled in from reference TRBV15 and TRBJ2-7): DAMVIQNPRYQVTQFGKPVTLSCSQTLNHNVMYWYQQKSSQAPKLLFHYYDKDFNNEADTPDNFQSRRPNTSFCFLDIRSPGLGDTAMYLCATSRGAGPTYEQYFGPGTRLTVT.

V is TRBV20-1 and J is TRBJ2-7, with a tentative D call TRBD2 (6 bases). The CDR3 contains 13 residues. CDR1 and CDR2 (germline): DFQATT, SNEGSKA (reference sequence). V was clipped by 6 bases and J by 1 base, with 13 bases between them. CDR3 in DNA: TGCAGTGCGAGGAGGGACGGATCCTACGAGCAGTACTTC. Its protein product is CSARRDGSYEQYF.